This T cell receptor beta chain was retrieved from a study of control samples from healthy donors and cancer patients. Method: immunoSEQ multiplex PCR; TCRdb's copy keeps in-frame clones and lacks some. This table has 95,000 to 100,000 clones, around 80% appearing once. CDR1 SGDLS and CDR2 YYNGEE come from the germline V gene. The CDR3 is 12 residues long. Trimming pared 3 bases from V and 4 bases from J, leaving 5 bases between. The specimen sequenced was blood. The source is a man in his sixties in good health. This chain links TRBV9 with TRBJ1-3; D is ambiguous. The CDR3 DNA reads as TGTGCCAGCAGCGCGGACGGAAACACCATATATTTT. Its translation is CASSADGNTIYF.